The rows below give T cell receptor beta chains drawn from one sample of a study of cytomegalovirus exposure and HLA in healthy donors. The data were produced by immunoSEQ multiplex PCR, yet TCRdb's version contains in-frame clones alone and is incomplete. The data show 240,000 or so clones, with around 76% seen just once and 5.4% held by the top ten. The sample comprised PBMCs. These TCRs come from a woman in her thirties or forties in good health and CMV-seropositive. Both conserved end residues are part of each CDR3. A D gene is named only where the DNA matches it firmly. Size tells how often a clone was seen (once, few, many) or the class of an expanded clone, and some rows leave it out.

clone_size d_call j_call v_call cdr3_nt cdr3_aa
once - TRBJ1-1 TRBV2 TGTGCCAGCATTCCGCAGGGCAACACTGAAGCTTTCTTT CASIPQGNTEAFF
- - TRBJ2-6 TRBV5-4 TGTGCCAGCAGCTTGAATGCGGTTAGCTCTGGGGCCAACGTCCTGACTTTC CASSLNAVSSGANVLTF
- - TRBJ2-7 TRBV6-5 TGTGCCAGCAGTTACGCCAGGGGGGAGAGCGAGCAGTACTTC CASSYARGESEQYF
- TRBD1 TRBJ2-5 TRBV25-1 TGTGCCAGCAGTGATTGGACAGGGGGACAAGAGACCCAGTACTTC CASSDWTGGQETQYF
- TRBD1 TRBJ1-6 TRBV18 TGTGCCAGCTCACCAGGGACAGGGGGCAATTCACCCCTCCACTTT CASSPGTGGNSPLHF
- - TRBJ2-3 TRBV29-1 TGCAGCGTCCGCCGGGGCACAGATACGCAGTATTTT CSVRRGTDTQYF
- TRBD1 TRBJ1-2 TRBV7-3 TGTGCCAGCAGCTTACCCCGGGACAGGGCCCGTGGCTACACCTTC CASSLPRDRARGYTF
- - TRBJ1-5 TRBV19 TGTGCCAGTAGTCCCCAAGGACAGCCTAATCAGCCCCAGCATTTT CASSPQGQPNQPQHF
- TRBD1 TRBJ1-1 TRBV6-5 TGTGCCAGCAGTTCCGACAGGGTGGGGAACACCGAAGCTTTCTTT CASSSDRVGNTEAFF
- - TRBJ2-5 TRBV29-1 TGCAGCGTTGGGTTAAGGGACAAAAGGAAAGAGACCCAGTACTTC CSVGLRDKRKETQYF
- - TRBJ2-2 TRBV7-2 TGTGCCAGCAGCTCGTGGAGGGACACCGGGGAGCTGTTTTTT CASSSWRDTGELFF
- TRBD1 TRBJ1-4 TRBV5-4 TGTGCCAGCAGCTCCGGACAGGGCAAGGGCGAAAAACTGTTTTTT CASSSGQGKGEKLFF
- TRBD1 TRBJ2-5 TRBV7-7 TGTGCCAGCAGCCAAACAGGGGGCGGCGAAGAGACCCAGTACTTC CASSQTGGGEETQYF
- - TRBJ2-5 TRBV19 TGTGCCAGTACTCAAGAGGGAAGAGAGACCCAGTACTTC CASTQEGRETQYF
- - TRBJ1-1 TRBV5-1 TGCGCCAGCAGCTCCGGACAGATGAACACTGAAGCTTTCTTT CASSSGQMNTEAFF
- TRBD1 TRBJ1-5 TRBV7-9 TGTGCCAGCACAGGGACAGGCGCCATTGATAGCAATCAGCCCCAGCATTTT CASTGTGAIDSNQPQHF
- - TRBJ1-3 TRBV30 TGTGCCTGGAGTGTAACCAGGGCTGGAAACACCATATATTTT CAWSVTRAGNTIYF
once TRBD2 TRBJ2-5 TRBV7-8 TGTGCCAGCAGCTTAGCGTTAGCGGGGCCCCGCCAAGAGACCCAGTACTTC CASSLALAGPRQETQYF